Listed below are T cell receptor beta chains from one sample, sequenced in a study of blood T cell repertoires in COVID-19. TCRdb's copy holds only in-frame clones and misses some; the assay was immunoSEQ multiplex PCR. Counted here are 350,000 to 450,000 clones, 86% occurring once; the ten biggest clones make up around 7.4%. The sequenced sample was peripheral blood. These receptors were obtained from a woman aged 55-69 years with COVID-19, enrolled during active disease. CDR3s include the opening cysteine and the closing phenylalanine or tryptophan. D genes are given only for firm matches. The size of a clone is reported for some rows only, either as once, few or many, or as a class for expanded clones.

abundance | d_gene | j_gene | v_gene | CDR3aa | CDR3nt
NA | NA | TRBJ2-7 | TRBV5-6 | CASSLAGISYEQYF | TGTGCCAGCAGCTTGGCGGGAATCTCCTACGAGCAGTACTTC
NA | TRBD2 | TRBJ2-1 | TRBV4-2 | CASSQDYPGGGNEQFF | TGTGCCAGCAGCCAAGATTATCCGGGAGGAGGCAATGAGCAGTTCTTC
NA | TRBD2 | TRBJ2-5 | TRBV18 | CASSPLSMVAGKETQYF | TGTGCCAGCTCACCACTTTCGATGGTAGCGGGGAAAGAGACCCAGTACTTC
NA | TRBD2 | TRBJ2-1 | TRBV30 | CAWSDLAGGRNEQFF | TGTGCCTGGAGCGACCTAGCGGGGGGGAGGAATGAGCAGTTCTTC
NA | TRBD1 | TRBJ1-1 | TRBV7-9 | CVSSPGQGFPEAFF | TGTGTCAGCAGCCCGGGACAGGGGTTCCCTGAAGCTTTCTTT
NA | NA | TRBJ2-1 | TRBV5-6 | CASRFPGSRNNEQFF | TGTGCCAGCAGATTTCCGGGATCACGAAACAATGAGCAGTTCTTC
NA | NA | TRBJ1-3 | TRBV3-1/TRBV3-2 | CASSQELGGSSGGNTIYF | TGTGCCAGCAGCCAAGAACTAGGAGGCAGCAGCGGCGGAAACACCATATATTTT
NA | NA | TRBJ2-3 | TRBV9 | CASRAGDTQYF | TGTGCCAGCAGAGCAGGAGATACGCAGTATTTT
NA | TRBD1 | TRBJ1-1 | TRBV10-3 | CAIRGDSEAFF | TGTGCCATCAGAGGGGACAGCGAAGCTTTCTTT
NA | NA | TRBJ1-2 | TRBV7-3 | CASSRHSTGLQYGYTF | TGTGCCAGCAGCCGCCACTCAACAGGGCTTCAATATGGCTACACCTTC
NA | NA | TRBJ1-1 | TRBV6-2/TRBV6-3 | CASSHGDPPGMNTEAFF | TGTGCCAGCAGCCACGGTGACCCCCCAGGGATGAACACTGAAGCTTTCTTT
NA | TRBD1 | TRBJ2-3 | TRBV7-3 | CASSFTAGTGGTDTQYF | TGTGCCAGCAGCTTCACCGCCGGGACAGGAGGCACAGATACGCAGTATTTT
NA | NA | TRBJ2-7 | TRBV11-3 | CASSLGLSGQYF | TGTGCCAGCAGCTTAGGCCTTAGTGGGCAGTACTTC
NA | NA | TRBJ2-1 | TRBV7-6 | CASSTLAYNEQFF | TGTGCCAGCAGCACCTTAGCGTACAATGAGCAGTTCTTC
NA | TRBD1 | TRBJ1-5 | TRBV6-5 | CASSRGNQPQHF | TGTGCCAGCAGCAGGGGGAATCAGCCCCAGCATTTT
NA | NA | TRBJ2-5 | TRBV29-1 | CSGGLGAQETQYF | TGCAGCGGGGGGCTGGGGGCCCAAGAGACCCAGTACTTC
NA | NA | TRBJ2-6 | TRBV30 | CAWGTGIGANVLTF | TGTGCCTGGGGCACAGGGATTGGGGCCAACGTCCTGACTTTC
NA | NA | TRBJ1-1 | TRBV20-1 | CSARTWSFF | TGCAGTGCTCGGACATGGTCTTTCTTT
NA | NA | TRBJ2-5 | TRBV27 | CASTPLGREYETQYF | TGTGCCAGCACCCCCCTAGGTCGTGAATACGAGACCCAGTACTTC
NA | NA | TRBJ2-5 | TRBV30 | CALSPAGPETQYF | TGTGCCTTAAGCCCCGCGGGGCCGGAGACCCAGTACTTC
NA | NA | TRBJ1-1 | TRBV6-2/TRBV6-3 | CASSSQGNTEAFF | TGTGCCAGCAGTTCACAGGGTAACACTGAAGCTTTCTTT
once | NA | TRBJ1-2 | TRBV19 | CASSPSWGGSGYGYTF | TGTGCCAGTAGTCCTTCCTGGGGGGGAAGTGGATATGGCTACACCTTC
NA | NA | TRBJ2-1 | TRBV27 | CASSLLPVGGANEQFF | TGTGCCAGCAGTTTACTCCCTGTAGGGGGGGCCAATGAGCAGTTCTTC
NA | NA | TRBJ2-6 | TRBV6-4 | CASKQTSGANVLTF | TGTGCCAGCAAGCAAACCTCTGGGGCCAACGTCCTGACTTTC
NA | NA | TRBJ2-2 | TRBV7-3 | CASSLIQGGELFF | TGTGCCAGCAGCTTAATACAGGGCGGGGAGCTGTTTTTT
NA | TRBD1 | TRBJ1-6 | TRBV19 | CASSHDRETLHF | TGTGCCAGTAGCCATGACAGGGAGACCCTCCACTTT
NA | NA | TRBJ1-3 | TRBV7-2 | CASSQSVDSGNTIYF | TGTGCCAGCAGCCAATCAGTTGACTCTGGAAACACCATATATTTT
NA | NA | TRBJ1-5 | TRBV7-8 | CASSPQRVSNQPQHF | TGTGCCAGCAGCCCCCAGAGGGTTAGCAATCAGCCCCAGCATTTT
once | NA | TRBJ2-5 | TRBV6-5 | CASSYGQTGGETQYF | TGTGCCAGCAGTTACGGGCAGACCGGCGGGGAGACCCAGTACTTC
few | TRBD1 | TRBJ1-3 | TRBV6-5 | CASIEDRVGNTIYF | TGTGCCAGCATAGAGGACAGGGTGGGAAACACCATATATTTT
NA | NA | TRBJ1-3 | TRBV7-5 | CVRRAGAGNTIYF | TGTGTCAGAAGGGCGGGGGCTGGAAACACCATATATTTT
NA | TRBD1 | TRBJ1-5 | TRBV6-2/TRBV6-3 | CASSYSRDSQVVYSNQPQHF | TGTGCCAGCAGTTACTCGAGGGACAGCCAGGTAGTATATAGCAATCAGCCCCAGCATTTT
NA | NA | TRBJ1-6 | TRBV30 | CAWSGRTENSPLHF | TGTGCCTGGAGTGGTAGGACAGAGAATTCACCCCTCCACTTT
NA | TRBD1 | TRBJ2-7 | TRBV15 | CATEDRPSSYEQYF | TGTGCCACCGAGGACAGGCCCAGCTCCTACGAGCAGTACTTC